The next 32 T cell receptor beta chains were all read from a single sample in a study of blood T cells in healthy people across ages. It was with a sample-barcoded 5' primer and a J-beta primer mix that a second PCR of roughly 6 to 11 cycles was run. TCRdb re-called the 5' RACE reads with MiXCR, one entry per CDR3 protein. The sample consists of some 1.5 million distinct CDR3 sequences, roughly 28% of them appearing once. The material sequenced was blood. These receptors originate from a woman in her twenties or thirties in good health.

This clonotype was seen a few times. This chain uses TRBV5-1 with TRBJ2-7; maybe TRBD2 (6 bases). V gave up 4 bases and J gave up 6 bases, with 11 bases separating them. This CDR3 has 12 residues. CDR1 and CDR2 from the germline V gene are SGHRS and YFSETQ. CDR3 nucleotides: TGCGCCAGCAGCGGGGACTTCTGCGAGCAGTACTTC. This codes for CASSGDFCEQYF.

This clonotype appeared a few times. J is TRBJ2-1 and V is TRBV20-1; tentatively, D is TRBD1 or TRBD2 (5 bases each). This CDR3 spans 12 amino acids. V was trimmed by 5 bases and J by 10 bases, leaving 15 bases between them. Germline V gene sequence: CDR1 DFQATT, CDR2 SNEGSKA (reference sequence). CDR3 nucleotides: TGCAGTGCTTTAGGGCCGGGACGAGAGCAGTTCTTC. It is translated as CSALGPGREQFF.

At least ten counts were recorded for this clonotype. The rearrangement joins TRBV6-5 to TRBJ2-3; 10 bases agree with TRBD2. CDR1 MNHEY and CDR2 SVGAGI come from the germline V gene. J was trimmed by 2 bases and V by 6 bases; bases with no gene match: 5. CDR3 size: 15 residues. The CDR3 DNA follows: TGTGCCAGCAGCACAAGCGGGGGGGACACAGATACGCAGTATTTT. Encoded protein: CASSTSGGDTDTQYF.

This clonotype came up once. This may be a read error: a much more frequent sequence differs by one nucleotide. The J gene is TRBJ2-4, the V gene TRBV9; D might be TRBD1 (5 bases). The DNA end is a closer match to TRBJ2-5, so the J assignment may be wrong. CDR3 length: 14 amino acids. Germline loops: CDR1 SGDLS, CDR2 YYNGEE. The CDR3 nucleotides read TGTGCCAGCAGCGGACCGGACATCCAAGAGACCCAGTACTTC. This translates into CASSGPDIQETQYF.

The chain recombines TRBV2 with TRBJ2-1, with 8 positions matching TRBD1. In germline, CDR1 is SNHLY, CDR2 FYNNEI. This CDR3 is built from 14 residues. V lost 6 bases and J lost 7; bases outside the gene matches: 8. CDR3 sequence: CASSVTGVGNEQFF. As DNA, the CDR3 is TGTGCCAGCAGCGTGACAGGGGTAGGGAATGAGCAGTTCTTC.

The chain recombines TRBV12-3 or TRBV12-4 with TRBJ1-2; D is undetermined. The V end lost 2 bases, the J end lost 7 bases, and 11 bases lay between the germline ends. The CDR3 contains 13 residues. The chain's CDR3 is CASSLTTSGGYTF. Written as DNA, the CDR3 is TGTGCCAGCAGTTTAACCACGTCGGGTGGCTACACCTTC.

The rearrangement links TRBV7-2 to TRBJ2-7; TRBD2 matches 7 bases. The CDR3 has 14 residues. CDR1 is SGHTA and CDR2 is FQGNSA in the germline V gene. The ends lost 0 bases at V and 5 bases at J; junction bases unmatched: 4. CDR3 sequence: CASSLAGGIHEQYF. The CDR3 nucleotides read TGTGCCAGCAGCTTAGCGGGAGGGATCCACGAGCAGTACTTC.

This clonotype was seen only a few times. V usage is TRBV5-1 and J usage is TRBJ2-1; D perhaps matches TRBD2 (6 bases). Germline V gene lookup returns CDR1 SGHRS and CDR2 YFSETQ. Trimming removed 7 bases from V and 2 bases from J, with 16 bases in between. The CDR3 is 15 amino acids. DNA for the CDR3: TGCGCCAGCGGCTCGGAGGGGCTAACCTACAATGAGCAGTTCTTC. Encoded protein: CASGSEGLTYNEQFF.

Worth noting for this clonotype: At one end, the junction sequence differs from germline, possibly due to a read error. The chain carries TRBV7-2 and TRBJ2-7; 7 bases are shared with TRBD2. CDR1 and CDR2 from the germline V gene are SGHTA and FQGNSA. The CDR3 consists of 17 residues. The CDR3 reads CVSSLEGGSGLRYEQYF. The CDR3 DNA reads as TGTGTCAGCAGCTTAGAGGGTGGTAGCGGGCTTCGCTACGAGCAGTACTTC. The whole variable domain, remainder taken from reference TRBV7-2 and TRBJ2-7, is GAGVSQSPSNKVTEKGKDVELRCDPISGHTALYWYRQSLGQGLEFLIYFQGNSAPDKSGLPSDRFSAERTGGSVSTLTIQRTQQEDSAVYLCVSSLEGGSGLRYEQYFGPGTRLTVT.

This clonotype appeared many times. The chain couples TRBV12-3 or TRBV12-4 to TRBJ2-3; D might be TRBD1 (6 bases). This CDR3 has 13 amino acids. V was trimmed by 7 bases and J by 5 bases, leaving 13 bases between them. CDR3 in amino acids: CASNSFRGDTQYF. The CDR3 DNA sequence: TGTGCCAGCAACTCCTTCAGGGGAGATACGCAGTATTTT.

In its sample, this clonotype was seen once. The chain recombines TRBV20-1 with TRBJ2-4; D possibly corresponds to TRBD1 (6 bases). The J call may not be correct, given that the DNA end is closer to TRBJ2-5. This CDR3 contains 16 residues. Germline V gene lookup returns CDR1 DFQATT and CDR2 SNEGSKA (reference sequence). CDR3 sequence reads: CSARDLRQGTGETQYF. As DNA, the CDR3 is TGCAGTGCTAGAGATTTACGGCAGGGGACGGGGGAGACCCAGTACTTC.

This clonotype was counted between two and nine times. V gene TRBV7-9 combines with J gene TRBJ2-1; 11 bases are a match to TRBD2. V gave up 7 bases and J gave up 4 bases; unmatched junction bases: 6. The length of the CDR3 is 15 residues. Looked up from germline, CDR1 is SEHNR and CDR2 is FQNEAQ (reference sequence). The CDR3 spells CASINGTSGYNEQFF. In DNA, the CDR3 is TGTGCCAGCATCAACGGGACTAGCGGATACAATGAGCAGTTCTTC. The variable domain in full, completed from reference TRBV7-9 and TRBJ2-1, reads DTGVSQNPRHKITKRGQNVTFRCDPISEHNRLYWYRQTLGQGPEFLTYFQNEAQLEKSRLLSDRFSAERPKGSFSTLEIQRTEQGDSAMYLCASINGTSGYNEQFFGPGTRLTVL.

The J gene is TRBJ2-3, the V gene TRBV9; D remains ambiguous. The germline V gene has CDR1 SGDLS and CDR2 YYNGEE. Deletions cut 3 bases from V and 8 bases from J, with 13 bases between. The CDR3 spans 13 residues. CDR3 DNA sequence: TGTGCCAGCAGCGACGGCCCCGCCTTTACGCAGTATTTT. Amino acids: CASSDGPAFTQYF.

The chain uses TRBV20-1 and TRBJ2-1; D is possibly TRBD1 or TRBD2 (5 bases each). V lost 3 bases, J lost 4 bases, and 10 bases lay in between. The CDR3 has 13 amino acids. CDR1 and CDR2 from the germline V gene are DFQATT and SNEGSKA (reference sequence). The CDR3 protein is CSARGVGYNEQFF. CDR3 in DNA: TGCAGTGCTAGGGGGGTTGGTTACAATGAGCAGTTCTTC.

This clonotype showed up just a few times. This chain uses TRBV28 with TRBJ2-7; 9 positions match TRBD1. The CDR3 contains 15 residues. The V gene's germline CDR1 is MDHEN and CDR2 SYDVKM. V gave up 3 bases and J gave up 3 bases; unmatched junction bases: 6. Written as DNA, the CDR3 is TGTGCCAGCAGTTTTGTCGGGACAGGGAGCTACGAGCAGTACTTC. It is translated as CASSFVGTGSYEQYF.

The V call is TRBV20-1, the J call TRBJ2-1; 11 bases are shared with TRBD2. The V segment lost 6 bases and the J segment 4 bases; nucleotides outside the gene matches: 5. Per germline, CDR1 DFQATT and CDR2 SNEGSKA (reference sequence). The CDR3 consists of 14 residues. CDR3 sequence reads: CSALLAGGYNEQFF. CDR3 coding DNA: TGCAGTGCCTTATTAGCGGGAGGGTACAATGAGCAGTTCTTC.

The chain is built from TRBV20-1 and TRBJ1-2, with 9 bases lining up with TRBD1. The CDR3 sequence is 13 residues long. J gave up 4 bases and V 5 bases, and 5 bases lay outside the gene matches. The germline V gene encodes CDR1 DFQATT and CDR2 SNEGSKA (reference sequence). The CDR3 region is CSAPQTGGYGYTF. In nucleotides, the CDR3 is TGCAGTGCTCCCCAGACAGGGGGCTATGGCTACACCTTC.

This clonotype occurred a few times. One end of the junction varies from germline; a read error may be responsible. The V call is TRBV10-3, the J call TRBJ2-3, with 7 bases aligning to TRBD2. Germline-derived CDR1 and CDR2 are ENHRY and SYGVKD. This CDR3 spans 15 amino acids. The CDR3 DNA is TGTGCCATCACCCGCGGGACGGGGGGACGAGATATGCAGTATTTT. This translates into CAITRGTGGRDMQYF.

V is TRBV5-1 and J is TRBJ2-5; perhaps TRBD2 as D (5 bases). V lost 0 bases, J lost 1 base, and 10 bases lay in between. CDR3 length: 15 amino acids. Looked up from germline, CDR1 is SGHRS and CDR2 is YFSETQ. The CDR3 DNA sequence: TGCGCCAGCAGCTTGGGGAGGCACTTCCAAGAGACCCAGTACTTC. This codes for CASSLGRHFQETQYF.

This clonotype was recorded a few times. The chain combines TRBV4-2 with TRBJ1-5; TRBD1 agrees at 7 bases. Germline V CDR1 and CDR2: LGHNA, YNFKEQ. The CDR3 is 18 residues long. V was clipped by 3 bases and J by 3 bases; unmatched bases: 14. The CDR3 sequence: CASSQAMGQLRNNQPQHF. In nucleotides, the CDR3 is TGTGCCAGCAGCCAGGCGATGGGACAGCTCAGGAACAATCAGCCCCAGCATTTT.

Ten or more counts support this clonotype. The chain has TRBV12-3 or TRBV12-4 and TRBJ2-7, with D maybe TRBD2 (6 bases). V lost 3 bases and J 2 bases, leaving 8 bases between the germline ends. This CDR3 is built from 13 residues. CDR3 residues: CASSFTGAYEQYF. CDR3 coding DNA: TGTGCCAGCAGTTTTACGGGGGCCTACGAGCAGTACTTC.

This clonotype was observed a few times. The CDR3 DNA is TGTGCCAGCAGGCCGGACAGGGGAGAGAATCAGCCCCAGCATTTT. Protein sequence: CASRPDRGENQPQHF. This chain uses TRBV6-5 with TRBJ1-5; 9 nucleotides match TRBD1. This CDR3 is 15 amino acids long. V shed 6 bases, J shed 4 bases, and the junction held 7 bases outside the gene matches. Germline V gene data show CDR1 as MNHEY and CDR2 as SVGAGI.

This clonotype showed up just a few times. This chain connects TRBV12-3 or TRBV12-4 to TRBJ2-1; 11 bases are shared with TRBD2. V gave up 7 bases and J gave up 8 bases; unmatched junction bases: 10. The CDR3 has 15 amino acids. CDR3 nucleotide sequence: TGTGCCAGCATCCTGACTAGCGGGACTGGGGATGAGCAGTTCTTC. Protein product: CASILTSGTGDEQFF.

The genes are TRBV12-3 or TRBV12-4 and TRBJ2-3, with 10 bases lining up with TRBD2. V lost 4 bases to trimming and J lost 3 bases; unmatched junction nucleotides: 7. The CDR3 has 16 amino acids. The CDR3 nucleotides read TGTGCCAGCAGTTCTCAACTAGCGGGGACGACAGATACGCAGTATTTT. Its translation: CASSSQLAGTTDTQYF.

This clonotype came up a few times. The genes are TRBV27 and TRBJ1-1, with no clear D. CDR1 and CDR2 (germline): MNHEY, SMNVEV (reference sequence). The ends were cut back, 7 bases at V and 0 bases at J, with 12 bases in the middle. CDR3 length equals 14 residues. The CDR3 nucleotides read TGTGCCAGCACCTCTAGGCAGATGAACACTGAAGCTTTCTTT. It codes for CASTSRQMNTEAFF.

This chain joins TRBV15 and TRBJ1-2; tentative D call: TRBD1 (5 bases). Trimming took off 4 bases at V and 5 bases at J, with 8 bases between the two ends. This CDR3 contains 12 residues. Germline V gives CDR1 LNHNV, CDR2 YYDKDF (reference sequence). CDR3 sequence (DNA): TGTGCCACCAGCACGGGGGGGTATGGCTACACCTTC. Protein product: CATSTGGYGYTF.

Comment on this clonotype: It may be a read error: a sequence one base away is much more abundant. The chain recombines TRBV12-3 or TRBV12-4 with TRBJ1-2; D gene uncertain. The CDR3 runs 14 residues. V was shortened by 4 bases and J by 6 bases, with 15 bases between the two germline ends. CDR3 amino acids: CASSSAPLADGYTF. CDR3 in DNA: TGTGCCAGCAGTTCAGCCCCTTTGGCAGATGGCTACACCTTC.

The chain uses TRBV7-2 and TRBJ2-7, with 10 bases identical to TRBD2. CDR1 SGHTA and CDR2 FQGNSA come from the germline V gene. Trimming removed 3 bases from V and 9 bases from J; junction bases left unmatched: 11. The CDR3 loop spans 15 amino acids. CDR3 protein: CASSFGRTSGVGQYF. CDR3 in DNA: TGTGCCAGCAGCTTTGGTAGGACTAGCGGTGTGGGGCAGTACTTC.

This clonotype was detected only a few times. This sequence joins TRBV6-2 or TRBV6-3 and TRBJ2-1, with D perhaps matching TRBD1 (6 bases). Trimming took off 5 bases at V and 6 bases at J, with 17 bases between the two ends. Germline assignment: CDR1 MNHEY and CDR2 SVGEGT. The CDR3 runs to 15 residues. CDR3 DNA: TGTGCCAGCAGTGTAACAGGGTTAAAGCTCAATGAGCAGTTCTTC. Protein product: CASSVTGLKLNEQFF.

This clonotype was recorded a few times. The rearrangement uses TRBV12-3 or TRBV12-4 and TRBJ2-1, with TRBD2 matching over 10 bases. CDR3 length equals 15 residues. V shed 5 bases, J shed 5 bases, and the junction held 6 bases outside the gene matches. CDR3 in amino acids: CASSRASGSHNEQFF. The CDR3 nucleotides read TGTGCCAGCAGTAGAGCTAGCGGGAGCCACAATGAGCAGTTCTTC.

The chain joins TRBV6-6 to TRBJ1-1, with a possible D match to TRBD1 (6 bases). There are 16 residues in the CDR3. The germline CDR1 and CDR2 sequences are MNHNY and SVGAGI (reference sequence). The V end lost 5 bases, the J end lost 0 bases, and 16 bases lay between the germline ends. The CDR3 reads CASSGGAGNVNTEAFF. CDR3 in DNA: TGTGCCAGCAGTGGGGGGGCGGGTAACGTGAACACTGAAGCTTTCTTT.

This clonotype was seen many times. The rearrangement joins TRBV7-9 to TRBJ2-7; 8 bases match TRBD1. The CDR3 covers 15 residues. The V segment lost 5 bases and the J segment 7 bases; nucleotides outside the gene matches: 13. Germline V gene data show CDR1 as SEHNR and CDR2 as FQNEAQ (reference sequence). For the CDR3, the DNA is TGTGCCAGCAGCCCCGCGACAGGGGTGGTGCTAGAGCAGTACTTC. Protein sequence: CASSPATGVVLEQYF.